This T cell receptor beta chain is drawn from a study of CD8 T cells in ankylosing spondylitis. Notes on the study in general: There was a TCR beta motif, made of several highly homologous variants, that appeared characteristic of ankylosing spondylitis blood. Reactive arthritis synovial fluid and blood previously showed some of these motif variants. Clones tied to disease were said to be significantly enriched in matched ankylosing spondylitis synovial fluid.

This clonotype was seen more than once but under ten times. Its antigen remains unidentified. V lost 7 bases to trimming and J lost 0 bases, with 10 bases between them. The CDR3 runs 15 residues. Germline V gene lookup returns CDR1 MNHEY and CDR2 SMNVEV (reference sequence). Molecular-barcoded quantitative 5'-RACE produced these TCR beta libraries. TCRdb used MiXCR to reprocess the 5' RACE reads, holding one entry per CDR3 protein. Of 650,000 to 800,000 distinct CDR3 sequences listed, roughly 19% are singletons. This receptor was identified in a male donor with ankylosing spondylitis. Sequenced material: blood, either unsorted or a sorted T cell fraction (not recorded which). The J gene is TRBJ1-6, the V gene TRBV27; a weak D match, TRBD1 (6 bases). The CDR3 region is CASKTGSSYNSPLHF. The DNA for the CDR3 is TGTGCCAGCAAAACAGGGAGCTCCTATAATTCACCCCTCCACTTT.